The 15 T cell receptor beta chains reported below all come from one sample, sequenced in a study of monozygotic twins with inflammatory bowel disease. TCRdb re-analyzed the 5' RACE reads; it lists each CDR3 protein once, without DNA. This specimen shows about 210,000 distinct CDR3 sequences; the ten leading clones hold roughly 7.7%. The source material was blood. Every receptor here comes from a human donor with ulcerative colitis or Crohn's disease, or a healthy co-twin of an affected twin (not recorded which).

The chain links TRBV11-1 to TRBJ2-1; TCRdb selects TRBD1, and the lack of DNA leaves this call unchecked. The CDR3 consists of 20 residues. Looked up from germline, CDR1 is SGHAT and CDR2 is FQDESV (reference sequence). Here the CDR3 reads CASRLVGTGTRDSTYNEQFF.

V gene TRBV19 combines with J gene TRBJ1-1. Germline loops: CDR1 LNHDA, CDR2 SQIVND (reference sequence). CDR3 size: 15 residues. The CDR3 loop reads CASSARHLPNTEAFF. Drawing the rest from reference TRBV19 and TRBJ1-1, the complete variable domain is DGGITQSPKYLFRKEGQNVTLSCEQNLNHDAMYWYRQDPGQGLRLIYYSQIVNDFQKGDIAEGYSVSREKKESFPLTVTSAQKNPTAFYLCASSARHLPNTEAFFGQGTRLTVV.

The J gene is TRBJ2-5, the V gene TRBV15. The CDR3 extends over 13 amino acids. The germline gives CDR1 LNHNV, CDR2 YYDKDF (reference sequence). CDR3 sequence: CATSRVTQETQYF.

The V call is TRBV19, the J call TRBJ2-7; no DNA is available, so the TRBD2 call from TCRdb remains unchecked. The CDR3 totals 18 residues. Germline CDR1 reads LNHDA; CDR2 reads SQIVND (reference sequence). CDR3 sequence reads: CASSFQGGRAFSSYEQYF.

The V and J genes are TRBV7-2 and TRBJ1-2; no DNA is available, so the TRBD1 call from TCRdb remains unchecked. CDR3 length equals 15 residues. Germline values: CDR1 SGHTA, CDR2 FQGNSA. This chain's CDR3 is CASSLNQGALYGYTF.

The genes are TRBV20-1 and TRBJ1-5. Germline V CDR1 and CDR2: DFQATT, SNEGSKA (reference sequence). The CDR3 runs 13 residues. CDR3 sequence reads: CSVTPKGGQPQHF.

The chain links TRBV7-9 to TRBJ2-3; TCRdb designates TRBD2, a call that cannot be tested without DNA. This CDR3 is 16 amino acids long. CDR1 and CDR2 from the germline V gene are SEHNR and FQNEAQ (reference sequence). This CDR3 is CASSLISGGYTDTQYF.

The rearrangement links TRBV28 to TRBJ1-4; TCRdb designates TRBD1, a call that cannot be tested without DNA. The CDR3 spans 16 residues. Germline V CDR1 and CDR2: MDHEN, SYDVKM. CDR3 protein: CASSQPRGATNEKLFF.

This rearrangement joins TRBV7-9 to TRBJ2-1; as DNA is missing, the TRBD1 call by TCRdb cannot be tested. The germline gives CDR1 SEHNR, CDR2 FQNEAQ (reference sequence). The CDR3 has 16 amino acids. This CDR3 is CASSLSRTGAYNEQFF.

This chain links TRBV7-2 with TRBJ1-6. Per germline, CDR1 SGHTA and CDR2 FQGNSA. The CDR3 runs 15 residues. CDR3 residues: CASSSSRWGNSPLHF.

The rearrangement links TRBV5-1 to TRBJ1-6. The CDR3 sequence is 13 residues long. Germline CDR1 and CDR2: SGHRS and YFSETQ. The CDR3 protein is CASNDGGNSPLHF.

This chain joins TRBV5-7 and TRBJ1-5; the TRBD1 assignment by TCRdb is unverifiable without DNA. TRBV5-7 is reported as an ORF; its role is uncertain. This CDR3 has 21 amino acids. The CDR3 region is CASSFRATGQGAFSNNQPQHF.

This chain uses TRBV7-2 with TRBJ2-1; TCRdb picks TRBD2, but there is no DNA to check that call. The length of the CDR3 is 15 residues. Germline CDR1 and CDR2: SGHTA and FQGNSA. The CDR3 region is CASSLSTRFYNEQFF.

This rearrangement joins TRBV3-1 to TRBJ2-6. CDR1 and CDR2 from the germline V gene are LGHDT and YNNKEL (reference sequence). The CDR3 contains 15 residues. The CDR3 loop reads CASSQVRSGANVLTF.

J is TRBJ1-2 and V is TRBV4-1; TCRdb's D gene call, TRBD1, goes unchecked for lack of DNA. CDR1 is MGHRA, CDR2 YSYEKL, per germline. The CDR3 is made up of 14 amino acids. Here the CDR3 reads CASSQDSERDGYTF.